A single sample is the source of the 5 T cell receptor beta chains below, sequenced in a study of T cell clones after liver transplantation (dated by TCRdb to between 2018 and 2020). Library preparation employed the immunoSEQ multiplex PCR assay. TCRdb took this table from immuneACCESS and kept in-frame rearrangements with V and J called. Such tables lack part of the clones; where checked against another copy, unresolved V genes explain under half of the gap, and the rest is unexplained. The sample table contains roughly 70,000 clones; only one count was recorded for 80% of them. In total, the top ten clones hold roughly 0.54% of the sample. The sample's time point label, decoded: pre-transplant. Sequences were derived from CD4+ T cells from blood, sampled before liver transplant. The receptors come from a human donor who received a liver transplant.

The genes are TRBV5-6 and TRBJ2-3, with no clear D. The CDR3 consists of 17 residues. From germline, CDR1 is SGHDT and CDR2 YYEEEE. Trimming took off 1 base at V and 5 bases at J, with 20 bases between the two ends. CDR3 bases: TGTGCCAGCAGCTTGTTGGTTTCCGGCCTCAATCAAGATACGCAGTATTTT. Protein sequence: CASSLLVSGLNQDTQYF.

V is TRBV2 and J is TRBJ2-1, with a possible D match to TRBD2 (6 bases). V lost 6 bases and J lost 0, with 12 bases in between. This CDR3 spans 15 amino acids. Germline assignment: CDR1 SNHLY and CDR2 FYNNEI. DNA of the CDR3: TGTGCCAGCAGCGCCCTGACTAGCTCCTACAATGAGCAGTTCTTC. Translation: CASSALTSSYNEQFF.

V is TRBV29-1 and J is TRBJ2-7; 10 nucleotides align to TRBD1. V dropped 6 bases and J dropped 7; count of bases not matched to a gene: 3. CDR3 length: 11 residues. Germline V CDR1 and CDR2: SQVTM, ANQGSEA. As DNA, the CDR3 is TGCAGCGTGGGACAGGGGTGGGAGCAGTACTTC. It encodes CSVGQGWEQYF.

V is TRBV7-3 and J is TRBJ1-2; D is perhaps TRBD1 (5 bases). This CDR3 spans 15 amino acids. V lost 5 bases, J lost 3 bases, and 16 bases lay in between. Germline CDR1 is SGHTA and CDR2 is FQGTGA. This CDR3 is CASSPTGTADYGYTF. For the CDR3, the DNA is TGTGCCAGCAGCCCCACCGGGACCGCCGACTATGGCTACACCTTC.

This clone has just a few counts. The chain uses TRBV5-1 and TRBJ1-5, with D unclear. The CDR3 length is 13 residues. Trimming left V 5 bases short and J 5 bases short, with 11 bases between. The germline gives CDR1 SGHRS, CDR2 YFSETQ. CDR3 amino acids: CASREGGDQPQHF. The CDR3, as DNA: TGCGCCAGCAGGGAGGGAGGTGATCAGCCCCAGCATTTT.